The entry below gives a single TCR beta chain sequence along with its context. Its matching antigen is unknown. The entry originates in a study of cytomegalovirus exposure and HLA in healthy donors. The study's findings and limits: Among TCR beta chains, those listed as cytomegalovirus-associated numbered roughly 150. Subsequent analysis revealed that first-cohort TCR clusters tended to co-occur in the approximately 120 validation repertoires.

Sequencing was performed with immunoSEQ multiplex PCR; in TCRdb, only in-frame clones are kept and a portion is missing. The sample records tens of thousands of clones, roughly 93% being singletons. Germline V lookup: CDR1 LNHDA, CDR2 SQIVND (reference sequence). Trimming took off 3 bases at V and 9 bases at J, with 15 bases between the two ends. The CDR3 contains 15 residues. This TCR came from a woman aged 18-29 years in good health and CMV-seronegative. The sequenced material came from PBMCs. This chain uses TRBV19 with TRBJ1-6; D remains ambiguous. CDR3 DNA sequence: TGTGCCAGTAGTATCTTAGGCGAAGGCGGTTCACCCCTCCACTTT. Translating it yields CASSILGEGGSPLHF.